The 22 T cell receptor beta chains listed next were all sequenced from one sample in a study of cytomegalovirus exposure and HLA in healthy donors. PCR primers comprised 60 Vbeta and 13 Jbeta primers. Clones were sequenced by immunoSEQ multiplex PCR, and TCRdb holds only the in-frame ones, with some missing. The repertoire includes approximately 150,000 clones, approximately 80% of them detected once, and around 14% sits in the top ten. The sample was PBMCs. Receptor source: a woman aged 40 to 50 in good health and CMV-seronegative.

The chain combines TRBV5-1 with TRBJ2-2, with a weak D call TRBD1 (5 bases). Per the germline V gene, CDR1 is SGHRS and CDR2 is YFSETQ. V was clipped by 4 bases and J by 4 bases, with 11 bases between them. This CDR3 comprises 14 residues. CDR3 nucleotide sequence: TGCGCCAGCAGCCAAGACAGTTTCACCGGGGAGCTGTTTTTT. This encodes CASSQDSFTGELFF.

This chain links TRBV11-3 with TRBJ2-1; 15 positions match TRBD2. V gave up 2 bases and J gave up 6 bases; unmatched junction bases: 5. The CDR3 is 17 amino acids. Germline assignment: CDR1 SGHNT and CDR2 YENEEA. In DNA, the CDR3 is TGTGCCAGCAGCTTAACTCGGACTAGCGGGAGGGGCAATGAGCAGTTCTTC. It yields the protein CASSLTRTSGRGNEQFF.

This clone was seen a handful of times. The rearrangement links TRBV9 to TRBJ2-2; 12 bases line up with TRBD1. The CDR3 totals 17 residues. Trimming removed 1 base from V and 3 bases from J; junction bases left unmatched: 4. The germline gives CDR1 SGDLS, CDR2 YYNGEE. This chain's CDR3 is CASSVPGTGGDTGELFF. The CDR3 bases are TGTGCCAGCAGCGTACCCGGGACAGGGGGCGACACCGGGGAGCTGTTTTTT. The complete variable domain, with remaining parts taken from reference TRBV9 and TRBJ2-2, reads DSGVTQTPKHLITATGQRVTLRCSPRSGDLSVYWYQQSLDQGLQFLIQYYNGEERAKGNILERFSAQQFPDLHSELNLSSLELGDSALYFCASSVPGTGGDTGELFFGEGSRLTVL.

This chain uses TRBV28 with TRBJ2-1; D might be TRBD1 (5 bases). V was shortened by 7 bases and J by 0 bases, with 13 bases between the two germline ends. The CDR3 has 15 amino acids. Germline V gene lookup returns CDR1 MDHEN and CDR2 SYDVKM. The CDR3 nucleotides read TGTGCCAGCACTATGGCAGGGCCCTCCTACAATGAGCAGTTCTTC. Protein sequence: CASTMAGPSYNEQFF.

This clone appeared once. This chain connects TRBV28 to TRBJ1-6; D gene unclear. There are 15 residues in the CDR3. From germline, CDR1 is MDHEN and CDR2 SYDVKM. With 6 bases removed from V and 10 bases from J, the gap between germline ends came to 19 bases. The CDR3 region has the DNA TGTGCCAGCAGATTTCTTTCCGGTGATACCTCACCCCTCCACTTT. Protein sequence: CASRFLSGDTSPLHF.

The J gene is TRBJ2-1, the V gene TRBV11-3, with 7 bases identical to TRBD2. The CDR3 extends over 14 amino acids. Losses at the gene ends were 0 bases for V and 6 bases for J; bases not matched to a gene: 2. The V gene's germline CDR1 is SGHNT and CDR2 YENEEA. The CDR3 spells CASSLDRGSNEQFF. As DNA, the CDR3 is TGTGCCAGCAGCTTAGATCGCGGGAGCAATGAGCAGTTCTTC. The complete variable domain, with remaining parts taken from reference TRBV11-3 and TRBJ2-1, reads EAGVVQSPRYKIIEKKQPVAFWCNPISGHNTLYWYLQNLGQGPELLIRYENEEAVDDSQLPKDRFSAERLKGVDSTLKIQPAELGDSAVYLCASSLDRGSNEQFFGPGTRLTVL.

The chain employs TRBV30 and TRBJ2-3; 10 bases fit TRBD2. Germline V lookup: CDR1 GTSNPN, CDR2 SVGIG (reference sequence). V trimming: 2 bases; J trimming: 5 bases; junction bases outside the gene matches: 13. The CDR3 runs 17 residues. The CDR3 sequence is CAWSLGGAGGPEDTQYF. The CDR3 coding sequence is TGTGCCTGGAGTCTAGGCGGAGCGGGAGGGCCAGAAGATACGCAGTATTTT. The full variable domain, its missing parts supplied by reference TRBV30 and TRBJ2-3, is SQTIHQWPATLVQPVGSPLSLECTVEGTSNPNLYWYRQAAGRGLQLLFYSVGIGQISSEVPQNLSASRPQDRQFILSSKKLLLSDSGFYLCAWSLGGAGGPEDTQYFGPGTRLTVL.

The chain couples TRBV9 to TRBJ2-3; possible D gene TRBD2, 6 bases. The CDR3 has 16 residues. Germline loops: CDR1 SGDLS, CDR2 YYNGEE. V was shortened by 4 bases and J by 0 bases, with 15 bases between the two germline ends. The CDR3 DNA is TGTGCCAGCAGCCCCGCGACTAGTTCTAGCACAGATACGCAGTATTTT. It encodes CASSPATSSSTDTQYF.

The chain joins TRBV11-3 to TRBJ2-3; TRBD2 aligns across 9 bases. Looked up from germline, CDR1 is SGHNT and CDR2 is YENEEA. This CDR3 region has 16 residues. J gave up 4 bases and V 2 bases, and 7 bases lay outside the gene matches. For the CDR3, the DNA is TGTGCCAGCAGCTTATTCGGCGGGGGGGCCGCAGATACGCAGTATTTT. Protein: CASSLFGGGAADTQYF.

Concerning this clone: The junction departs from the called germline gene at one end, perhaps through a read error. This chain uses TRBV7-9 with TRBJ1-6, with 8 positions matching TRBD1. CDR1 SEHNR and CDR2 FQNEAQ come from the germline V gene (reference sequence). The CDR3 spans 16 residues. The CDR3 is CASSSSGTGLLSPFHF. CDR3 bases: TGTGCCAGCAGCTCCTCCGGGACAGGACTTCTTTCACCCTTCCACTTT.

This clone was seen a few times. In nucleotides, the CDR3 is TGCGCCAGCAGCCAAGAATTTGGCGGGGGGACAGATACGCAGTATTTT. Amino acid sequence: CASSQEFGGGTDTQYF. This chain connects TRBV4-3 to TRBJ2-3, with 8 nucleotides matching TRBD2. The germline gives CDR1 LGHNA, CDR2 YSLEER. V was pared by 0 bases and J by 3 bases, with 5 bases of the junction left unmatched. The CDR3 is 16 amino acids.

The chain links TRBV5-1 to TRBJ1-1; D is undetermined. The CDR3 extends over 15 amino acids. Trimming stripped 4 bases from V and 3 bases from J, with 16 bases between. CDR1 and CDR2 from the germline V gene are SGHRS and YFSETQ. DNA of the CDR3: TGCGCCAGCAGCAAAGTCGCGGGCTCTTACACTGAAGCTTTCTTT. Encoded protein: CASSKVAGSYTEAFF.

The chain uses TRBV25-1 and TRBJ2-2; 8 nucleotides line up with TRBD2. CDR1 MGHDK and CDR2 SYGVNS come from the germline V gene. CDR3 length equals 17 residues. J lost 4 bases, V lost 4 bases, and 11 bases had no gene match. CDR3 sequence reads: CASSAQVGAGGTGELFF. CDR3 DNA sequence: TGTGCCAGCAGTGCGCAGGTCGGGGCGGGAGGCACCGGGGAGCTGTTTTTT.

The gene calls are TRBV28 and TRBJ2-1; 14 positions match TRBD2. Germline V CDR1 and CDR2: MDHEN, SYDVKM. This CDR3 is built from 19 residues. Trimming cost V 7 bases and J 7 bases; bases outside gene matches: 18. The CDR3: CASTEIPPGRTSGRNEQFF. Here the CDR3 DNA reads TGTGCCAGCACCGAGATTCCCCCCGGCCGGACTAGCGGGAGGAATGAGCAGTTCTTC.

The V and J genes are TRBV19 and TRBJ2-7; 9 bases line up with TRBD2. Germline V gene lookup returns CDR1 LNHDA and CDR2 SQIVND (reference sequence). V gave up 6 bases and J gave up 0 bases; unmatched junction bases: 3. There are 14 residues in the CDR3. The CDR3 DNA reads TGTGCCAGTAGGCGGGGGGGGAGCTCCTACGAGCAGTACTTC. This translates into CASRRGGSSYEQYF.

The chain joins TRBV5-1 to TRBJ2-5; TRBD1 matches at 7 bases. The end of the DNA fits TRBJ2-7 better, so the J call may be wrong. CDR3 size: 14 residues. Germline V CDR1 and CDR2: SGHRS, YFSETQ. CDR3 bases: TGCGCCAGCAGCCCAGGACAGGAGCCATACGAGCAGTACTTC. This sequence encodes CASSPGQEPYEQYF.

The chain recombines TRBV10-3 with TRBJ2-7; D not certain. The CDR3 length is 14 residues. The ends were cut back, 2 bases at V and 3 bases at J, with 11 bases in the middle. Per the germline V gene, CDR1 is ENHRY and CDR2 is SYGVKD. The chain's CDR3 is CAISEPVAFYEQYF. Written as DNA, the CDR3 is TGTGCCATCAGTGAGCCGGTCGCTTTCTACGAGCAGTACTTC.

This clone was recorded once. CDR3 protein: CASSLLPGQGGYTF. CDR3 in DNA: TGTGCCAGCAGTCTTCTACCGGGACAGGGAGGCTACACCTTC. The gene calls are TRBV5-4 and TRBJ1-2; 9 bases align to TRBD1. The V gene end was trimmed by 5 bases and the J gene end by 8 bases; junction bases not matched to a gene: 10. Germline lookup yields CDR1 SGHNT and CDR2 YYREEE (reference sequence). CDR3 length: 14 residues.

The chain uses TRBV5-1 and TRBJ1-1; D possibly corresponds to TRBD1 (5 bases). Germline-derived CDR1 and CDR2 are SGHRS and YFSETQ. With 3 bases removed from V and 1 base from J, the gap between germline ends came to 13 bases. CDR3 length: 15 amino acids. Here the CDR3 DNA reads TGCGCCAGCAGCTCGGCGTTGGGGCCGAACACTGAAGCTTTCTTT. It translates to CASSSALGPNTEAFF.

The chain combines TRBV5-1 with TRBJ2-7; 10 bases match TRBD1. The CDR3 runs 14 residues. The V segment lost 4 bases and the J segment 4 bases; nucleotides outside the gene matches: 5. Germline V gene lookup returns CDR1 SGHRS and CDR2 YFSETQ. The CDR3 DNA sequence: TGCGCCAGCAGCCCGGACAGGGGGGATTACGAGCAGTACTTC. Amino acids: CASSPDRGDYEQYF.

The V and J genes are TRBV9 and TRBJ2-1; D is unclear. The length of the CDR3 is 14 residues. V was cut by 3 bases and J by 0 bases, with 7 bases left in between. Germline V gene lookup returns CDR1 SGDLS and CDR2 YYNGEE. The CDR3 protein is CASSAHLSYNEQFF. The CDR3 DNA follows: TGTGCCAGCAGCGCACACCTCTCCTACAATGAGCAGTTCTTC.

CDR3 coding DNA: TGTGCCAGCAGTGAAACCCGGACAGGTGGTGAAAAACTGTTTTTT. It codes for CASSETRTGGEKLFF. This chain links TRBV6-1 with TRBJ1-4; TRBD1 aligns across 7 bases. The V gene's germline CDR1 is MNHNS and CDR2 SASEGT. After removal of 2 bases from V and 7 bases from J, the junction contained 7 bases not matched to a gene. CDR3 length: 15 residues.